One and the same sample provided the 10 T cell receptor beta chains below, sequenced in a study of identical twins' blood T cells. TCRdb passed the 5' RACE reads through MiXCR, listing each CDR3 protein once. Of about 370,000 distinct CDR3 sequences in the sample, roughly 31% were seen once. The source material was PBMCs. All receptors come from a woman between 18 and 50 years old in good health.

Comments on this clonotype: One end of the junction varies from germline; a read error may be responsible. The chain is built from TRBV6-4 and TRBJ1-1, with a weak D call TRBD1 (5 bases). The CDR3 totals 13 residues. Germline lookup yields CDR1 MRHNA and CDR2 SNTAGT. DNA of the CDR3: TGTTCCAGCTCCGCGGGGGTAGGCACTGAAGCTTTCTTT. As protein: CSSSAGVGTEAFF.

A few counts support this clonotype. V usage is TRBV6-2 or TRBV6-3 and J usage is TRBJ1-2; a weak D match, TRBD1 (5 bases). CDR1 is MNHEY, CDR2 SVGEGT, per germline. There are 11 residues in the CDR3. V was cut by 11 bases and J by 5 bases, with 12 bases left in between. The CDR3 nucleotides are TGTGCCTCAACGCGGGGGTATGGCTACACCTTC. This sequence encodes CASTRGYGYTF.

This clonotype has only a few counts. CDR3 protein: CSASPVQETQYF. The CDR3 DNA reads as TGCAGTGCTAGTCCCGTACAAGAGACCCAGTACTTC. The chain employs TRBV20-1 and TRBJ2-5; D is unclear. The CDR3 has 12 amino acids. Looked up from germline, CDR1 is DFQATT and CDR2 is SNEGSKA (reference sequence). The V gene lost 3 bases and the J gene lost 2 bases, with 7 bases spanning the gap.

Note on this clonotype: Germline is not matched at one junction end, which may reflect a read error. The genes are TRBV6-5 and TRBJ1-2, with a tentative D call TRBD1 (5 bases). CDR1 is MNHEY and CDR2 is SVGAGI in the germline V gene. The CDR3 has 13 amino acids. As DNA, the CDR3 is TGTACCAGCAGTTACGACCCAGGGAATGGCTACACCTTC. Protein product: CTSSYDPGNGYTF.

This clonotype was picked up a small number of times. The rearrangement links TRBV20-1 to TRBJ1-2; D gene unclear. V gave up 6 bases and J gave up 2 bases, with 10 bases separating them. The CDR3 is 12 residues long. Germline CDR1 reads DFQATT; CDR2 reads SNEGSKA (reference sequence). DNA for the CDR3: TGCAGTGCCACAAGCAGCAACTATGGCTACACCTTC. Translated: CSATSSNYGYTF.

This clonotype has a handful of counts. DNA for the CDR3: TGTGCGTCGGGGTTATCCGGGGGCCACAAGCAGTACTTC. Encoded protein: CASGLSGGHKQYF. This chain joins TRBV25-1 and TRBJ2-7; D may be TRBD1 or TRBD2 (6 bases each). The CDR3 sequence is 13 residues long. Germline CDR1 MGHDK, CDR2 SYGVNS.

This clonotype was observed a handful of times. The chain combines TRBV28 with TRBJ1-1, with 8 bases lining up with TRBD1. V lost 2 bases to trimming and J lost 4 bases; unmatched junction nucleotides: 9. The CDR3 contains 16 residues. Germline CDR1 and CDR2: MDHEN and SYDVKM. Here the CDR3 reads CASSLGSRQGFTEAFF. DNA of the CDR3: TGTGCCAGCAGTTTAGGATCGAGACAGGGGTTCACTGAAGCTTTCTTT.

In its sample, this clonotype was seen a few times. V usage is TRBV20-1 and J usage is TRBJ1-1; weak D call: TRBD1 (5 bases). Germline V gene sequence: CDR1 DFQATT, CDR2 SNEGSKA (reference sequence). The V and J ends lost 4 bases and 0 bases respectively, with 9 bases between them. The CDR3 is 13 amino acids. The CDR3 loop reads CSANRGMNTEAFF. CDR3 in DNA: TGCAGTGCTAATCGGGGGATGAACACTGAAGCTTTCTTT.

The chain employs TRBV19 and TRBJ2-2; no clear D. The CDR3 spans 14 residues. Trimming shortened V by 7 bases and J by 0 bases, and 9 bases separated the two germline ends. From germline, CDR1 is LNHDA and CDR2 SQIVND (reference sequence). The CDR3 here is CASTRDANTGELFF. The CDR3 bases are TGTGCCAGTACGAGAGACGCGAACACCGGGGAGCTGTTTTTT.

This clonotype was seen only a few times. Here the CDR3 reads CASSMVADTQYF. CDR3 nucleotides: TGTGCCAGTAGTATGGTTGCAGATACGCAGTATTTT. The V and J genes are TRBV19 and TRBJ2-3; D remains unclear. The germline V gene has CDR1 LNHDA and CDR2 SQIVND (reference sequence). The CDR3 runs 12 residues. The V end lost 3 bases, the J end lost 4 bases, and 5 bases lay between the germline ends.